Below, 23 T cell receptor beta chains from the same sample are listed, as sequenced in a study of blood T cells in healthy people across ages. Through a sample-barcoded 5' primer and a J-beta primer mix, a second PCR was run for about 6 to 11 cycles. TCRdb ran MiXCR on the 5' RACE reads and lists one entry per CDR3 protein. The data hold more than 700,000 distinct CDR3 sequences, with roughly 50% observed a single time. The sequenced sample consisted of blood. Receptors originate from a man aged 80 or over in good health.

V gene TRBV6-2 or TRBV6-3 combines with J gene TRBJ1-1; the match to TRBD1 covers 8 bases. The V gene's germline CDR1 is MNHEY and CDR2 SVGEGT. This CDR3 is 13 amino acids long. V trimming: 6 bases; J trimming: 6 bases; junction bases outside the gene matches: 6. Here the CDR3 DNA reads TGTGCCAGCAGACCCTACAGGGGGGCTGAAGCTTTCTTT. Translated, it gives CASRPYRGAEAFF.

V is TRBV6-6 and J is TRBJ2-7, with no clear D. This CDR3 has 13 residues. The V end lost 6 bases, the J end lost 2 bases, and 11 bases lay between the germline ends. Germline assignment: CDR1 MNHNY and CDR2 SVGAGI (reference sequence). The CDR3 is CASRLREPYEQYF. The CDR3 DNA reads TGTGCCAGCAGGTTGCGCGAACCCTACGAGCAGTACTTC.

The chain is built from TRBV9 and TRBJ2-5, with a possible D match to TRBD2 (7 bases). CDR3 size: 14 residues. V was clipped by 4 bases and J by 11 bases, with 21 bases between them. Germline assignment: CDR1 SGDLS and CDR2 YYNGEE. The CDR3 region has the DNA TGTGCCAGCAGCCCCGGGGGGCTCGTCGGGGGGCAGTACTTC. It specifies CASSPGGLVGGQYF.

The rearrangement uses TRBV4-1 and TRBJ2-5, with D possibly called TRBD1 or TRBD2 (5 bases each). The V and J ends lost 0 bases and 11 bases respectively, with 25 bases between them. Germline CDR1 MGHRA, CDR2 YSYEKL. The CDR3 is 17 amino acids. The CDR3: CASSQDPGPSGSNEQYF. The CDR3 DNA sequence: TGCGCCAGCAGCCAAGACCCGGGACCCTCAGGGTCCAATGAGCAGTACTTC.

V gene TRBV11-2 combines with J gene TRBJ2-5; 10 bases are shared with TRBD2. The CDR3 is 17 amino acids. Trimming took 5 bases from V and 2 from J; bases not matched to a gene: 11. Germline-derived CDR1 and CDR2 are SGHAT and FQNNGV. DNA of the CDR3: TGTGCCAGCAGCCCGGGGCCAGGACTAGCGGCTCAAGAGACCCAGTACTTC. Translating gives CASSPGPGLAAQETQYF.

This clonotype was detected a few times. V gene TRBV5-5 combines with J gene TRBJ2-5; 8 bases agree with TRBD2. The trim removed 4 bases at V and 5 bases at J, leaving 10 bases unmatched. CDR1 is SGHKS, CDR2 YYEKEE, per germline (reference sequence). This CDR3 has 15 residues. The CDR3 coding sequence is TGTGCCAGCAGCGGCGAAAGCGGGAGACATGAGACCCAGTACTTC. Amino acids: CASSGESGRHETQYF. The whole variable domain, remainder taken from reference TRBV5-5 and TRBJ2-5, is DAGVTQSPTHLIKTRGQQVTLRCSPISGHKSVSWYQQVLGQGPQFIFQYYEKEERGRGNFPDRFSARQFPNYSSELNVNALLLGDSALYLCASSGESGRHETQYFGPGTRLLVL.

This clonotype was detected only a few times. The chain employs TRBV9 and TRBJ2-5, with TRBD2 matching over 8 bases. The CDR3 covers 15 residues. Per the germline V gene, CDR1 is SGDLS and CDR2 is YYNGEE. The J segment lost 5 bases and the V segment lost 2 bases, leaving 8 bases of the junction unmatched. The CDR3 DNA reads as TGTGCCAGCAGCGTTATAGCGGGGCAGGGGGAGACCCAGTACTTC. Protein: CASSVIAGQGETQYF.

In DNA, the CDR3 is TGCAGTGCCAACCCATGGGAGGACTCTGGAAACACCATATATTTT. It encodes CSANPWEDSGNTIYF. The chain links TRBV20-1 to TRBJ1-3; D is ambiguous. The CDR3 runs 15 residues. Germline loops: CDR1 DFQATT, CDR2 SNEGSKA (reference sequence). Trimming shortened V by 6 bases and J by 0 bases, and 15 bases separated the two germline ends.

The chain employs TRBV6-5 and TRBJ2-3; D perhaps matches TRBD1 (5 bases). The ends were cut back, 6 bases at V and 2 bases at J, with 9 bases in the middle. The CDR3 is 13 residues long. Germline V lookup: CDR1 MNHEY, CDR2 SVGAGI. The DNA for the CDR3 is TGTGCCAGCAGGAAAGGGGTCACAGATACGCAGTATTTT. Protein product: CASRKGVTDTQYF.

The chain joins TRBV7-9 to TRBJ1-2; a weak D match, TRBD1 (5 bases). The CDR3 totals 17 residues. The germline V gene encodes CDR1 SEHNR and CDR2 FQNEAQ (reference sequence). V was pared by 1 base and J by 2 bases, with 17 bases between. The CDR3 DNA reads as TGTGCCAGCAGCTTAGGAGTTGGAGGGGACGAGAACTATGGCTACACCTTC. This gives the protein CASSLGVGGDENYGYTF. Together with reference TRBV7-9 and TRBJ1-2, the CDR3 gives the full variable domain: DTGVSQNPRHKITKRGQNVTFRCDPISEHNRLYWYRQTLGQGPEFLTYFQNEAQLEKSRLLSDRFSAERPKGSFSTLEIQRTEQGDSAMYLCASSLGVGGDENYGYTFGSGTRLTVV.

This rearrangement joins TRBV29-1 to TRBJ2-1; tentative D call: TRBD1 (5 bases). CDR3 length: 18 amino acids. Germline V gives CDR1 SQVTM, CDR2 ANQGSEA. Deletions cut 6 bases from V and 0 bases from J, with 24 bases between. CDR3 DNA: TGCAGCGTCTTCAGAAGGATAGGGGCCGCTAACTCCTACAATGAGCAGTTCTTC. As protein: CSVFRRIGAANSYNEQFF.

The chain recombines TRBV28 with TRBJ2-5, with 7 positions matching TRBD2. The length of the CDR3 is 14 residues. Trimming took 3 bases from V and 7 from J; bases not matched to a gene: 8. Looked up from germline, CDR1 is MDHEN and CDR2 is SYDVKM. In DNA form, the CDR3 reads TGTGCCAGCAGTTTGGGGCAGGGAGGGGCGACCCAGTACTTC. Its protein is CASSLGQGGATQYF.

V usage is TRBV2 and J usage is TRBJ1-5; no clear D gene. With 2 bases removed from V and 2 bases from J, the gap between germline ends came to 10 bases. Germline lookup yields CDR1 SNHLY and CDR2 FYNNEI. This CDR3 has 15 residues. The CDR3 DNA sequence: TGTGCCAGCAGTGAAATAGCATATGGCAATCAGCCCCAGCATTTT. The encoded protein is CASSEIAYGNQPQHF.

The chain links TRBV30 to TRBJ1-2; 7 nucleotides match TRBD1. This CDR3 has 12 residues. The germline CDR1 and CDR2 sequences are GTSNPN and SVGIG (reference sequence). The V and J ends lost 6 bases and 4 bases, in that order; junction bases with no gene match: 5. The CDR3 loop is CACRQGIYGYTF. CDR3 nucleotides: TGTGCCTGCCGACAGGGAATCTATGGCTACACCTTC.

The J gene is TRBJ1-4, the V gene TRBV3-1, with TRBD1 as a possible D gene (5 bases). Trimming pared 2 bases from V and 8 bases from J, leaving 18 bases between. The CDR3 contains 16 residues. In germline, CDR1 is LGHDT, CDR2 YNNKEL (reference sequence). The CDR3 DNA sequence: TGTGCCAGCAGCCAATGGGCGGCGGGACCGAACGAAAAACTGTTTTTT. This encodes CASSQWAAGPNEKLFF.

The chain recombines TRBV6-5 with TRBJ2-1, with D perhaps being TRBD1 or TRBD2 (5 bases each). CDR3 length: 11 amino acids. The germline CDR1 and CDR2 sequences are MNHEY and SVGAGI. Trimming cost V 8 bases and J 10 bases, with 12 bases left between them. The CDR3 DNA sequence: TGTGCCAGCCAGCTCGAGGGGGAGCAGTTCTTC. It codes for CASQLEGEQFF.

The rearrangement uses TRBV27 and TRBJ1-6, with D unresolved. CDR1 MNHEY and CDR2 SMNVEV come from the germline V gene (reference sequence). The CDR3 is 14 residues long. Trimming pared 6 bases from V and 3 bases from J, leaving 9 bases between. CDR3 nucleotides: TGTGCCAGCAGCATGATTAACTATAATTCACCCCTCCACTTT. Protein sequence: CASSMINYNSPLHF.

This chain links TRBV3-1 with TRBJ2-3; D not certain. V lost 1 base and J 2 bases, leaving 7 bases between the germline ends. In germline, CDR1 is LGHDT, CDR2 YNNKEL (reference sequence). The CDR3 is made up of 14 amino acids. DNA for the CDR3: TGTGCCAGCAGCCAAGCCCCAAACACAGATACGCAGTATTTT. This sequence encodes CASSQAPNTDTQYF.

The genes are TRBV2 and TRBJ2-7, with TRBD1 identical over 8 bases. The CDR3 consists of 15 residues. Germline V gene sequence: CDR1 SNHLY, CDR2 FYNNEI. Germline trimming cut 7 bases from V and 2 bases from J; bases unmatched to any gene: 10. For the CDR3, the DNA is TGTGCCAGCACCGACCCCGGACAGGGAGCCTACGAGCAGTACTTC. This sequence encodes CASTDPGQGAYEQYF.

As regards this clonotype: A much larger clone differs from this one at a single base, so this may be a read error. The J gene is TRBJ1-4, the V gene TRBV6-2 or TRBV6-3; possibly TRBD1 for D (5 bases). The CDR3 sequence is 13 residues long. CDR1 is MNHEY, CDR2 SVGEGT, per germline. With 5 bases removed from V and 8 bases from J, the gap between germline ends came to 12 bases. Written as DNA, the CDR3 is TGTGCCAGCAGTGTCCGGGAGGGGGAAAAACTGTTTTTT. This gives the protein CASSVREGEKLFF.

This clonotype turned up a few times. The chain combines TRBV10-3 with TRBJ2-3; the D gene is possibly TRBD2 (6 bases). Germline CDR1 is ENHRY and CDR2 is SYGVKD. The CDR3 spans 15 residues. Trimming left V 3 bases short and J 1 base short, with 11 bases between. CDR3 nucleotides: TGTGCCATCAGTGATATGGTAGCGGGCACAGATACGCAGTATTTT. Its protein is CAISDMVAGTDTQYF.

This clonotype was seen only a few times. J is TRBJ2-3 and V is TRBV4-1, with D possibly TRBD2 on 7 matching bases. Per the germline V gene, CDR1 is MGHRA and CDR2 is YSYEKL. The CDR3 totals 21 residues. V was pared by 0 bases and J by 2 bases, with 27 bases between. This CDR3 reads CASSQDGGAHRPGLSTDTQYF. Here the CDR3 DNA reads TGCGCCAGCAGCCAAGATGGGGGGGCCCACCGACCGGGACTGTCCACAGATACGCAGTATTTT.

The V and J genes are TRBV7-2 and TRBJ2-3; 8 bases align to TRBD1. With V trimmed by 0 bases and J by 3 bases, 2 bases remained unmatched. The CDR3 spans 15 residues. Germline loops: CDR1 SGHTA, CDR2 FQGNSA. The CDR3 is CASSLAGQDTDTQYF. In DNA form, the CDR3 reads TGTGCCAGCAGCTTAGCGGGACAGGATACAGATACGCAGTATTTT.